These 26 T cell receptor beta chains originate from one sample sequenced in a study of blood T cell repertoires in COVID-19. Here immunoSEQ multiplex PCR was the method, and the copy in TCRdb shows in-frame clones only, minus some. The data contain 200,000 to 250,000 clones, around nine tenths of them singletons. Material: PBMCs or T cells enriched from blood (not recorded which). These receptors came from a woman in her fifties or sixties with acute COVID-19.

The V call is TRBV7-2, the J call TRBJ2-5, with D tentatively TRBD2 (6 bases). Germline V gene lookup returns CDR1 SGHTA and CDR2 FQGNSA. V lost 5 bases, J lost 7 bases, and 14 bases lay in between. The CDR3 spans 13 residues. CDR3 DNA sequence: TGTGCCAGCAGCCGACTAGACCCAAGGACCCAGTACTTC. Translation: CASSRLDPRTQYF.

The chain couples TRBV7-6 to TRBJ1-2, with a tentative D call TRBD1 (6 bases). The CDR3 has 19 residues. Per germline, CDR1 SGHVS and CDR2 FNYEAQ. Trimming left V 7 bases short and J 4 bases short, with 31 bases between. The CDR3 nucleotides are TGTGCCAGCACCAAGAACCCTGGACAGTTAATAGCTGGGGCCTATGGCTACACCTTC. Its translation is CASTKNPGQLIAGAYGYTF.

The DNA for the CDR3 is TGCGCCAGCAGCCAAGTGTTCTTCAGGTCCACCCTACTTTATAGCAATCAGCCCCAGCATTTT. It translates to CASSQVFFRSTLLYSNQPQHF. The chain couples TRBV4-3 to TRBJ1-5; no reliable D call. Per germline, CDR1 LGHNA and CDR2 YSLEER. The CDR3 is 21 residues long. With 1 base removed from V and 0 bases from J, the gap between germline ends came to 25 bases.

This chain joins TRBV28 and TRBJ1-4, with a tentative D call TRBD1 (6 bases). Germline CDR1 and CDR2: MDHEN and SYDVKM. Trimming stripped 6 bases from V and 11 bases from J, with 19 bases between. The CDR3 consists of 14 residues. The CDR3 is CASRPNRVNRKLFF. In DNA, the CDR3 is TGTGCCAGCAGACCCAACAGGGTTAATAGGAAACTGTTTTTT.

This clone was picked up a small number of times. The chain employs TRBV7-2 and TRBJ2-5; TRBD2 matches 7 bases. The CDR3 is made up of 14 amino acids. The trim removed 4 bases at V and 5 bases at J, leaving 7 bases unmatched. The germline gives CDR1 SGHTA, CDR2 FQGNSA. As DNA, the CDR3 is TGTGCCAGCAGCTCTAGCGGACGGGGGGAGACCCAGTACTTC. Protein product: CASSSSGRGETQYF.

For the CDR3, the DNA is TGTGCCAGCAGCTTAGGAATGGGGGGTGAGCAGTTCTTC. Translation: CASSLGMGGEQFF. The V and J genes are TRBV7-2 and TRBJ2-1; perhaps TRBD2 as D (6 bases). V was pared by 1 base and J by 9 bases, with 10 bases between. The CDR3 runs 13 residues. The germline V gene has CDR1 SGHTA and CDR2 FQGNSA.

V usage is TRBV28 and J usage is TRBJ2-7, with 10 bases matching TRBD1. CDR3 length equals 15 residues. The germline V gene has CDR1 MDHEN and CDR2 SYDVKM. V was pared by 5 bases and J by 3 bases, with 7 bases of the junction left unmatched. The CDR3 reads CASSPRGTGDYEQYF. CDR3 nucleotide sequence: TGTGCCAGCAGTCCCCGGGGGACAGGGGACTACGAGCAGTACTTC.

This clone has a single count. This chain uses TRBV6-5 with TRBJ2-7; 9 bases map to TRBD2. CDR1 is MNHEY and CDR2 is SVGAGI in the germline V gene. The CDR3 is 16 residues long. The ends lost 6 bases at V and 2 bases at J; junction bases unmatched: 11. In DNA form, the CDR3 reads TGTGCCAGCAGCTACCTAGCGGGACAAGGGGCCTACGAGCAGTACTTC. Its protein is CASSYLAGQGAYEQYF.

The chain combines TRBV7-9 with TRBJ2-6; D may be TRBD1 (6 bases). The CDR3 is made up of 15 amino acids. Germline CDR1 and CDR2: SEHNR and FQNEAQ (reference sequence). V was cut by 6 bases and J by 2 bases, with 11 bases left in between. For the CDR3, the DNA is TGTGCCAGCAGTCACAGGGCTCCTGGGGCCAACGTCCTGACTTTC. Residues: CASSHRAPGANVLTF.

V is TRBV5-1 and J is TRBJ2-2; 8 bases map to TRBD2. The J segment lost 4 bases and the V segment lost 3 bases, leaving 5 bases of the junction unmatched. The CDR3 consists of 15 residues. Looked up from germline, CDR1 is SGHRS and CDR2 is YFSETQ. In DNA form, the CDR3 reads TGCGCCAGCAGCTCATGGACTAGCAGCACCGGGGAGCTGTTTTTT. Its protein product is CASSSWTSSTGELFF.

The CDR3 sequence is CASSYGLAGGPSYEQYF. The CDR3 bases are TGTGCCAGCAGCTACGGACTAGCGGGAGGGCCCTCCTACGAGCAGTACTTC. The rearrangement uses TRBV5-4 and TRBJ2-7, with 15 bases matching TRBD2. V lost 3 bases and J lost 0; bases outside the gene matches: 4. This CDR3 has 17 residues. The V gene's germline CDR1 is SGHNT and CDR2 YYREEE (reference sequence).

The chain carries TRBV4-3 and TRBJ1-1; the D gene is possibly TRBD1 (6 bases). The CDR3 is 15 amino acids. Per germline, CDR1 LGHNA and CDR2 YSLEER. Trimming took off 0 bases at V and 4 bases at J, with 12 bases between the two ends. The CDR3 loop is CASSQEQGLGTEAFF. The CDR3 bases are TGCGCCAGCAGCCAAGAACAGGGCTTAGGCACTGAAGCTTTCTTT.

J is TRBJ1-1 and V is TRBV18; 8 bases fit TRBD1. Per germline, CDR1 KGHSH and CDR2 LQKENI. V lost 4 bases and J lost 1; bases outside the gene matches: 8. This CDR3 spans 16 amino acids. DNA for the CDR3: TGTGCCAGCTCACAGAGTCCCGGGACAGGGAACACTGAAGCTTTCTTT. Protein: CASSQSPGTGNTEAFF.

The chain is built from TRBV7-2 and TRBJ2-1; perhaps TRBD1 as D (5 bases). The CDR3 spans 13 residues. The germline gives CDR1 SGHTA, CDR2 FQGNSA. Trimming left V 8 bases short and J 2 bases short, with 10 bases between. The CDR3 nucleotides are TGTGCCAGCGGTCAGGGCACCTACAATGAGCAGTTCTTC. Translated, it gives CASGQGTYNEQFF. Together with reference TRBV7-2 and TRBJ2-1, the CDR3 gives the full variable domain: GAGVSQSPSNKVTEKGKDVELRCDPISGHTALYWYRQSLGQGLEFLIYFQGNSAPDKSGLPSDRFSAERTGGSVSTLTIQRTQQEDSAVYLCASGQGTYNEQFFGPGTRLTVL.

The genes are TRBV7-9 and TRBJ2-7; D is perhaps TRBD2 (6 bases). This CDR3 spans 12 amino acids. Trimming left V 2 bases short and J 6 bases short, with 8 bases between. Germline V gene sequence: CDR1 SEHNR, CDR2 FQNEAQ (reference sequence). In DNA, the CDR3 is TGTGCCAGCAGCTTAAAGGGAGGCGAGCAGTACTTC. Its translation: CASSLKGGEQYF.

The V call is TRBV7-2, the J call TRBJ2-1; 9 positions match TRBD2. CDR1 and CDR2 (germline): SGHTA, FQGNSA. The length of the CDR3 is 15 residues. V was pared by 1 base and J by 6 bases, with 4 bases of the junction left unmatched. The DNA of the CDR3 is TGTGCCAGCAGCTTAGAAAGACTAGCGGTCAATGAGCAGTTCTTC. Encoded protein: CASSLERLAVNEQFF.

The V call is TRBV27, the J call TRBJ1-5; TRBD1 aligns across 8 bases. The J segment lost 2 bases and the V segment lost 8 bases, leaving 8 bases of the junction unmatched. Germline V CDR1 and CDR2: MNHEY, SMNVEV (reference sequence). This CDR3 has 15 amino acids. The CDR3 DNA is TGTGCCAGCCGGACAGGGAGCGGTGGCAATCAGCCCCAGCATTTT. This gives the protein CASRTGSGGNQPQHF.

This clone was observed a few times. The rearrangement uses TRBV4-2 and TRBJ2-3, with 9 bases that match TRBD2. Trimming cost V 0 bases and J 7 bases; bases outside gene matches: 5. Germline values: CDR1 LGHNA, CDR2 YNFKEQ. The CDR3 runs 15 residues. The CDR3 reads CASSQDSTSGYTQYF. In DNA form, the CDR3 reads TGTGCCAGCAGCCAAGATAGTACTAGCGGGTATACGCAGTATTTT.

This clone showed up just once. Other nucleotide sequences from this sample produce the same CDR3. The CDR3 region is CASRGRGAGASLRANEQYF. The DNA of the CDR3 is TGTGCCAGCCGCGGGCGGGGGGCAGGGGCCTCCCTGCGGGCGAATGAGCAGTACTTC. The chain employs TRBV7-9 and TRBJ2-7; 8 bases are shared with TRBD2. CDR1 and CDR2 (germline): SEHNR, FQNEAQ (reference sequence). V gave up 8 bases and J gave up 7 bases; unmatched junction bases: 28. The CDR3 has 19 amino acids.

The gene calls are TRBV5-4 and TRBJ1-1; TRBD1 aligns across 9 bases. CDR1 and CDR2 from the germline V gene are SGHNT and YYREEE (reference sequence). This CDR3 is built from 15 residues. With 0 bases clipped from V and 6 bases from J, the junction kept 6 bases outside the gene matches. The CDR3 spells CASSLGGQGFPEAFF. The DNA for the CDR3 is TGTGCCAGCAGCTTGGGGGGACAGGGTTTTCCTGAAGCTTTCTTT.

This chain uses TRBV25-1 with TRBJ1-4; TRBD1 agrees at 10 bases. J lost 5 bases, V lost 6 bases, and 6 bases had no gene match. The CDR3 covers 15 residues. The germline V gene has CDR1 MGHDK and CDR2 SYGVNS. CDR3 amino acids: CASRDPGQGNEKLFF. CDR3 nucleotides: TGTGCCAGCAGAGATCCGGGACAGGGGAATGAAAAACTGTTTTTT.

The rearrangement uses TRBV28 and TRBJ2-7; tentatively, D is TRBD1 (6 bases). V shed 7 bases and J shed 0 bases, with 10 bases lying between them. This CDR3 has 13 amino acids. Looked up from germline, CDR1 is MDHEN and CDR2 is SYDVKM. The CDR3 is CASIGDNSYEQYF. DNA for the CDR3: TGTGCCAGCATAGGGGACAACTCCTACGAGCAGTACTTC.

This clone was observed a single time. The chain combines TRBV28 with TRBJ1-3; no clear D. V was cut by 5 bases and J by 3 bases, with 8 bases left in between. Germline assignment: CDR1 MDHEN and CDR2 SYDVKM. The CDR3 has 13 amino acids. The CDR3 loop reads CASSIPFGNTIYF. The DNA for the CDR3 is TGTGCCAGCAGTATCCCGTTTGGAAACACCATATATTTT.

V gene TRBV28 combines with J gene TRBJ2-7; 7 bases align to TRBD2. The CDR3 has 13 residues. Germline V gene data show CDR1 as MDHEN and CDR2 as SYDVKM. The V gene end was trimmed by 8 bases and the J gene end by 6 bases; junction bases not matched to a gene: 10. CDR3 amino acids: CASGDGGRSEQYF. The CDR3, as DNA: TGTGCCAGCGGGGACGGGGGGAGGTCCGAGCAGTACTTC.

This chain connects TRBV7-9 to TRBJ2-7; D remains ambiguous. CDR3 length equals 14 residues. Between the trimmed V and J ends, which lost 1 base and 3 bases, there was a span of 10 bases. In germline, CDR1 is SEHNR, CDR2 FQNEAQ (reference sequence). For the CDR3, the DNA is TGTGCCAGCAGCTTAGTCGGTAGAATCTACGAGCAGTACTTC. It codes for CASSLVGRIYEQYF. Filled out from reference TRBV7-9 and TRBJ2-7, the complete variable domain reads DTGVSQNPRHKITKRGQNVTFRCDPISEHNRLYWYRQTLGQGPEFLTYFQNEAQLEKSRLLSDRFSAERPKGSFSTLEIQRTEQGDSAMYLCASSLVGRIYEQYFGPGTRLTVT.

The rearrangement links TRBV5-5 to TRBJ2-4; a possible D gene is TRBD1 (5 bases). The CDR3 is 17 amino acids. Germline V gene sequence: CDR1 SGHKS, CDR2 YYEKEE (reference sequence). Trimming shortened V by 4 bases and J by 9 bases, and 26 bases separated the two germline ends. The CDR3 nucleotides are TGTGCCAGCAGCCTGAGCTCATTGGACCACTCAAGGGGCATTCAGTACTTC. Its protein product is CASSLSSLDHSRGIQYF.